The source of this T cell receptor (beta chain) is a study of blood T cell repertoires in COVID-19. Study information: The United States, Italy and Spain supplied acute and convalescent COVID-19 samples. PBMCs, B-cell-depleted T cells, or T cells provided the cDNA or gDNA that made up the material.

In the authors' methods: Amplification of reference gene primers provided the estimated nucleated cell counts. The assay was immunoSEQ multiplex PCR, and TCRdb's table has in-frame clones only and misses some. V and J calls plus clone size are reproduced from that table; the DNA served to infer D and trimming. The repertoire has roughly 230,000 clones, approximately 82% of them found once; the top ten carry roughly 7.8%. The CDR3 length is 15 residues. Germline values: CDR1 SEHNR, CDR2 FQNEAQ (reference sequence). Trimming at V came to 4 bases and at J to 6 bases, leaving 6 bases not matched to a gene.

The chain uses TRBV7-9 and TRBJ2-2, with 9 bases identical to TRBD1. The sequencing sample was made of peripheral blood. The clonotype originates from a man between 35 and 55 years old with active or convalescent COVID-19. The CDR3 coding sequence is TGTGCCAGCAGCTCCAGACAGGGGGACCCCGGGGAGCTGTTTTTT. Translated: CASSSRQGDPGELFF. The full variable domain, in which reference TRBV7-9 and TRBJ2-2 provide the parts outside the CDR3, is DTGVSQNPRHKITKRGQNVTFRCDPISEHNRLYWYRQTLGQGPEFLTYFQNEAQLEKSRLLSDRFSAERPKGSFSTLEIQRTEQGDSAMYLCASSSRQGDPGELFFGEGSRLTVL.